This T cell receptor beta chain stems from a study of CD8+ T cells in alopecia areata. Looking at the study overall: Among treated patients, oral tofacitinib was administered at 5 to 10 mg twice daily.

Researchers took lesional scalp punch biopsies and peripheral blood from people who were alopecia areata patients. On this clone itself: Its specificity is unknown.

V lost 4 bases, J lost 4 bases, and 8 bases stayed unmatched. There are 15 residues in the CDR3. The V gene's germline CDR1 is SQVTM and CDR2 ANQGSEA. Regarding the study as a whole: In lesional scalp, particularly from alopecia totalis/universalis, clonality was higher than in normal scalp.

Extraction of RNA preceded its reverse transcription into cDNA, which served as the sequencing template. TCRdb's copy holds only in-frame clones and misses some; the assay was immunoSEQ multiplex PCR. The data show roughly 200,000 clones, over 55% seen once. Source: CD4+ T cells sorted from blood, taken at week 0. This TCR was recovered from a human donor with alopecia areata. The chain recombines TRBV29-1 with TRBJ2-1; 9 nucleotides match TRBD2. The CDR3 sequence: CSVGSTSGEYNEQFF. In nucleotides, the CDR3 is TGCAGCGTTGGATCGACTAGCGGAGAATACAATGAGCAGTTCTTC.